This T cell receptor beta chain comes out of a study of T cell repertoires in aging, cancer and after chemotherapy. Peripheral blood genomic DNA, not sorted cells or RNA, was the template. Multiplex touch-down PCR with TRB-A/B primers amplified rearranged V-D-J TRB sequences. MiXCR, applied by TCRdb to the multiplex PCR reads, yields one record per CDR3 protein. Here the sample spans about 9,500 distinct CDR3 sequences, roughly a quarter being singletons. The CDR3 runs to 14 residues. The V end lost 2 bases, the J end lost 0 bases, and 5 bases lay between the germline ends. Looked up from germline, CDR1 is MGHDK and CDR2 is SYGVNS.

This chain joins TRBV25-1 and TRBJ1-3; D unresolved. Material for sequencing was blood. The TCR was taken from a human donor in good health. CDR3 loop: CASSEERSGNTIYF. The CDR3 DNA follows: TGTGCCAGCAGTGAAGAGCGCTCTGGAAACACCATATATTTT.